A selection of T cell receptor beta chains follows, all from one sample in a study of T-cell memory formation after mild COVID-19. From the 5' RACE reads, TCRdb called clonotypes with MiXCR, one entry per CDR3 protein. The sample consists of hundreds of thousands of distinct CDR3 sequences, 25% to 30% of them appearing once. Sequenced: PBMCs or a T cell subset sorted from them (not recorded which). These receptors all stem from an adult woman who had mild COVID-19 (a few samples of this study predate the infection). Cell type and time point are not known. Each CDR3 is given with its conserved first and last residue. The order of the fields is D gene, V gene, CDR3 protein. D genes are given only for firm matches.

D gene: -
V gene: TRBV6-5
CDR3 protein: CASSIGGFIPETQYF

D gene: TRBD1
V gene: TRBV5-1
CDR3 protein: CASSGGQGFPSEQYF

D gene: -
V gene: TRBV10-3
CDR3 protein: CAISDSGGNTEAFF

D gene: -
V gene: TRBV4-1
CDR3 protein: CASSPSQGETQYF

D gene: TRBD1
V gene: TRBV9
CDR3 protein: CASSSGQELHEKLFF

D gene: -
V gene: TRBV20-1
CDR3 protein: CSAATGPEAFF

D gene: -
V gene: TRBV3-1
CDR3 protein: CASSPSGRGNTEAFF

D gene: -
V gene: TRBV6-5
CDR3 protein: CASSHRVVGYNEQFF

D gene: -
V gene: TRBV20-1
CDR3 protein: CSAPGNGFNSPLHF

D gene: TRBD2
V gene: TRBV7-2
CDR3 protein: CASSWSGGAVYEQFF

D gene: TRBD1
V gene: TRBV18
CDR3 protein: CASSPAGTGAEAFF